These 3 T cell receptor beta chains share one sample of origin, sequenced in a study of blood T cell repertoires in COVID-19. Method: immunoSEQ multiplex PCR; TCRdb's copy keeps in-frame clones and lacks some. The sample carries 63,000 or so clones, over 80% recorded once. The specimen was peripheral blood. These receptors were collected from a human donor in a cohort sampled during active COVID-19.

In DNA, the CDR3 is TGTGCCAGCAGTTCGCGGACTAGCGGGGCCTCCATATCACGCCGCAATGAGCAGTTCTTC. As protein: CASSSRTSGASISRRNEQFF. The chain links TRBV27 to TRBJ2-1; TRBD2 matches at 12 bases. Looked up from germline, CDR1 is MNHEY and CDR2 is SMNVEV (reference sequence). CDR3 length: 20 residues. V trimming: 4 bases; J trimming: 6 bases; junction bases outside the gene matches: 19.

The DNA of the CDR3 is TGCGCCAGCAGGGACCCCACAGGGTATGAGCAGTTCTTC. It yields the protein CASRDPTGYEQFF. The chain uses TRBV10-2 and TRBJ2-1, with TRBD1 as a possible D gene (6 bases). V was pared by 6 bases and J by 8 bases, with 14 bases between. CDR1 and CDR2 from the germline V gene are WSHSY and SAAADI. The CDR3 is 13 amino acids.

CDR3 in amino acids: CASSYSMQQLATNEKLFF. The DNA for the CDR3 is TGTGCCAGCAGTTACTCGATGCAACAGCTCGCAACTAATGAAAAACTGTTTTTT. This chain connects TRBV6-2 or TRBV6-3 to TRBJ1-4; no definite D call. The CDR3 extends over 18 amino acids. In germline, CDR1 is MNHEY, CDR2 SVGEGT. V gave up 0 bases and J gave up 0 bases, with 14 bases separating them.